The next 14 T cell receptor beta chains were all read from a single sample in a study of blood T cells in healthy people across ages. A second roughly 6 to 12 cycle PCR used barcoded and J-beta primers. TCRdb independently ran MiXCR on the 5' RACE reads; one entry per CDR3 protein. The repertoire consists of approximately 580,000 distinct CDR3 sequences, with more than 20% occurring once and the leading ten covering approximately 10%. These same data were also listed under a study on T cells of mothers and their children.

The sequenced material came from blood. All receptors derive from a boy aged 10-17 years in good health.

This clonotype was picked up a small number of times. The CDR3 region has the DNA TGTGCCACCAGTGACCCGGCGCGGGAAGGGACAGATACGCAGTATTTT. Its translation: CATSDPAREGTDTQYF. The V call is TRBV24-1, the J call TRBJ2-3, with D possibly TRBD2 on 6 matching bases. Germline V gene data show CDR1 as KGHDR and CDR2 as SFDVKD. The CDR3 loop spans 16 amino acids. Trimming shortened V by 4 bases and J by 3 bases, and 16 bases separated the two germline ends.

The genes are TRBV14 and TRBJ2-1; tentative D call: TRBD2 (6 bases). Germline assignment: CDR1 SGHDN and CDR2 FVKESK. Deletions cut 1 base from V and 0 bases from J, with 10 bases between. CDR3 length equals 16 residues. CDR3 nucleotide sequence: TGTGCCAGCAGCCAAGTGACGGGAGCCTCCTACAATGAGCAGTTCTTC. It specifies CASSQVTGASYNEQFF.

Only a few counts were recorded for this clonotype. This sequence joins TRBV4-1 and TRBJ1-1, with D unresolved. The V end lost 1 base, the J end lost 1 base, and 7 bases lay between the germline ends. The CDR3 length is 14 residues. Germline V CDR1 and CDR2: MGHRA, YSYEKL. CDR3 sequence: CASSQAAGNTEAFF. The CDR3 DNA reads TGCGCCAGCAGCCAAGCGGCCGGGAACACTGAAGCTTTCTTT.

This clonotype was seen many times. The chain recombines TRBV7-3 with TRBJ2-1; tentatively, D is TRBD2 (5 bases). The CDR3 sequence is 18 residues long. Germline V gene sequence: CDR1 SGHTA, CDR2 FQGTGA. V was clipped by 6 bases and J by 0 bases, with 21 bases between them. DNA of the CDR3: TGTGCCAGCAGTCTAACATACAGAGCGGTTAGCTCCTACAATGAGCAGTTCTTC. It yields the protein CASSLTYRAVSSYNEQFF.

V is TRBV20-1 and J is TRBJ2-1; the D is unclear. V was cut by 6 bases and J by 3 bases, with 12 bases left in between. There are 13 residues in the CDR3. CDR1 and CDR2 (germline): DFQATT, SNEGSKA (reference sequence). CDR3 nucleotide sequence: TGCAGTGCCGACGGCACATTCTACAATGAGCAGTTCTTC. Encoded protein: CSADGTFYNEQFF.

This clonotype was found a few times. V is TRBV29-1 and J is TRBJ1-4, with TRBD1 identical over 10 bases. The length of the CDR3 is 13 residues. V lost 7 bases to trimming and J lost 8 bases; unmatched junction nucleotides: 7. Germline V gives CDR1 SQVTM, CDR2 ANQGSEA. CDR3 DNA: TGCAGCGGTTTGGACAGGGGGGCGGAAAAACTGTTTTTT. Protein sequence: CSGLDRGAEKLFF.

CDR3 in amino acids: CSVFKDGSIIAFF. CDR3 bases: TGCAGCGTTTTTAAGGACGGCAGTATTATAGCTTTCTTT. This sequence joins TRBV29-1 and TRBJ1-1, with D uncertain. The germline V gene has CDR1 SQVTM and CDR2 ANQGSEA. With 5 bases removed from V and 10 bases from J, the gap between germline ends came to 20 bases. The CDR3 consists of 13 residues.

This clonotype was detected many times. This chain uses TRBV20-1 with TRBJ2-2; 7 bases are a match to TRBD1. Germline CDR1 is DFQATT and CDR2 is SNEGSKA (reference sequence). The CDR3 spans 15 residues. Germline trimming cut 2 bases from V and 3 bases from J; bases unmatched to any gene: 6. The DNA of the CDR3 is TGCAGTGCTAGAAAAGACAGGGTACACACCGGGGAGCTGTTTTTT. The encoded protein is CSARKDRVHTGELFF.

The gene calls are TRBV5-1 and TRBJ2-1, with TRBD2 as a possible D gene (7 bases). Deletions cut 0 bases from V and 1 base from J, with 11 bases between. This CDR3 comprises 16 residues. The germline V gene has CDR1 SGHRS and CDR2 YFSETQ. CDR3: CASSLAGGQSYNEQFF. The CDR3 DNA follows: TGCGCCAGCAGCTTGGCCGGGGGGCAGTCCTACAATGAGCAGTTCTTC.

In its sample, this clonotype was seen a few times. This chain joins TRBV3-1 and TRBJ2-3; weak D call: TRBD2 (6 bases). Trimming took 4 bases from V and 2 from J, leaving 13 bases between them. CDR1 LGHDT and CDR2 YNNKEL come from the germline V gene (reference sequence). The CDR3 extends over 15 amino acids. In DNA, the CDR3 is TGTGCCAGCAGCCCCAGGACTACTTACACAGATACGCAGTATTTT. Translating it yields CASSPRTTYTDTQYF.

A few counts support this clonotype. V and J are TRBV12-3 or TRBV12-4 and TRBJ2-1; 8 bases are shared with TRBD2. CDR3 size: 16 residues. The V and J ends lost 6 bases and 8 bases, in that order; junction bases with no gene match: 15. The CDR3 coding sequence is TGTGCCAGCAGCCAAAGGGCGGGGGGTCTCCCCGATGAGCAGTTCTTC. This sequence encodes CASSQRAGGLPDEQFF.

This clonotype has at least ten counts. The chain employs TRBV6-2 or TRBV6-3 and TRBJ2-7, with TRBD1 matching 9 bases. This CDR3 comprises 14 residues. CDR1 is MNHEY, CDR2 SVGEGT, per germline. The trim removed 6 bases at V and 3 bases at J, leaving 6 bases unmatched. The CDR3 sequence is CASSSWDRVYEQYF. Written as DNA, the CDR3 is TGTGCCAGCAGCTCGTGGGACAGGGTCTACGAGCAGTACTTC.

This clonotype was observed a handful of times. The chain uses TRBV12-3 or TRBV12-4 and TRBJ2-7, with TRBD1 identical over 9 bases. Trimming cost V 6 bases and J 4 bases; bases outside gene matches: 4. CDR3 length: 13 amino acids. This CDR3 is CASSGTGIYEQYF. The CDR3 coding sequence is TGTGCCAGCAGCGGGACAGGGATTTACGAGCAGTACTTC.

This clonotype has more than one count but fewer than ten. The rearrangement uses TRBV6-2 or TRBV6-3 and TRBJ1-1; no reliable D call. The germline V gene has CDR1 MNHEY and CDR2 SVGEGT. Trimming cost V 5 bases and J 2 bases, with 12 bases left between them. The CDR3 is made up of 14 amino acids. DNA of the CDR3: TGTGCCAGCAGTACCTCGCTGACAAACACTGAAGCTTTCTTT. Translated: CASSTSLTNTEAFF.